These 17 T cell receptor beta chains were sequenced from one sample in a study of cytomegalovirus exposure and HLA in healthy donors. The repertoire was sequenced with immunoSEQ multiplex PCR; TCRdb's copy has only in-frame clones and lacks some. Of about 150,000 clones listed, roughly nine tenths are singletons. The sample comprised PBMCs. These receptors came from a young woman in good health and CMV-seropositive.

The V and J genes are TRBV30 and TRBJ2-1, with 8 bases matching TRBD2. The germline V gene has CDR1 GTSNPN and CDR2 SVGIG (reference sequence). The CDR3 runs 11 residues. V trimming: 4 bases; J trimming: 12 bases; junction bases outside the gene matches: 5. This CDR3 is CAWNIAGRQFF. The CDR3 DNA reads TGTGCCTGGAATATAGCGGGACGGCAGTTCTTC.

Regarding this clone: At one end the junction does not follow the germline gene, possibly because of a read error. This rearrangement joins TRBV2 to TRBJ2-7, with TRBD2 matching over 9 bases. CDR1 is SNHLY, CDR2 FYNNEI, per germline. The CDR3 has 14 amino acids. The CDR3: CASREGGRAVEQYF. The CDR3 nucleotides read TGTGCCAGCAGGGAAGGCGGGAGGGCCGTCGAGCAGTACTTC.

V gene TRBV30 combines with J gene TRBJ2-2, with 9 bases fitting TRBD2. Germline V gives CDR1 GTSNPN, CDR2 SVGIG (reference sequence). The CDR3 is made up of 19 amino acids. V lost 0 bases and J lost 3; bases outside the gene matches: 14. The CDR3 DNA reads as TGTGCCTGGAGTGTGCCGGGACTAGCTCGTACAAAGTACACCGGGGAGCTGTTTTTT. Translating gives CAWSVPGLARTKYTGELFF.

The J gene is TRBJ2-1, the V gene TRBV5-6, with 8 nucleotides matching TRBD1. The CDR3 loop spans 15 amino acids. Unmatched junction bases numbered 5, after V lost 4 bases and J lost 2 bases. Germline V CDR1 and CDR2: SGHDT, YYEEEE. As DNA, the CDR3 is TGTGCCAGCAGCCTCTGGGACAGGACCTACAATGAGCAGTTCTTC. Translation gives CASSLWDRTYNEQFF.

This rearrangement joins TRBV30 to TRBJ2-5, with D possibly being TRBD1 (6 bases). CDR3 length: 12 residues. From germline, CDR1 is GTSNPN and CDR2 SVGIG (reference sequence). V lost 2 bases and J lost 11, with 15 bases in between. The CDR3: CAWSQQGGEQYF. CDR3 DNA sequence: TGTGCCTGGAGTCAACAGGGTGGAGAGCAGTACTTC.

The chain combines TRBV30 with TRBJ2-7; 9 bases agree with TRBD2. The J segment lost 2 bases and the V segment lost 1 base, leaving 3 bases of the junction unmatched. The CDR3 covers 14 residues. Germline V gene sequence: CDR1 GTSNPN, CDR2 SVGIG (reference sequence). CDR3 DNA sequence: TGTGCCTGGAGTGCCAAGCGGGAGGCCTACGAGCAGTACTTC. Translation gives CAWSAKREAYEQYF.

The chain carries TRBV27 and TRBJ1-1, with TRBD1 matching 10 bases. Germline V lookup: CDR1 MNHEY, CDR2 SMNVEV (reference sequence). The CDR3 totals 17 residues. After removal of 2 bases from V and 3 bases from J, the junction contained 9 bases not matched to a gene. CDR3 in amino acids: CASSLIAPGTGDTEAFF. DNA of the CDR3: TGTGCCAGCAGTTTAATAGCCCCCGGGACAGGGGACACTGAAGCTTTCTTT.

This chain uses TRBV18 with TRBJ2-5; D unclear. The CDR3 runs 12 residues. Germline values: CDR1 KGHSH, CDR2 LQKENI. V shed 3 bases and J shed 2 bases, with 4 bases lying between them. The CDR3 DNA follows: TGTGCCAGCTCACCCGAGCAAGAGACCCAGTACTTC. It codes for CASSPEQETQYF.

This chain connects TRBV5-1 to TRBJ2-7; 7 bases fit TRBD2. The CDR3 runs to 15 residues. Germline CDR1 SGHRS, CDR2 YFSETQ. V was clipped by 0 bases and J by 2 bases; unmatched bases: 5. This CDR3 is CASSLVPSGTYEQYF. DNA of the CDR3: TGCGCCAGCAGCTTGGTGCCTAGCGGCACCTACGAGCAGTACTTC. The whole variable domain, filled in from reference TRBV5-1 and TRBJ2-7, reads KAGVTQTPRYLIKTRGQQVTLSCSPISGHRSVSWYQQTPGQGLQFLFEYFSETQRNKGNFPGRFSGRQFSNSRSEMNVSTLELGDSALYLCASSLVPSGTYEQYFGPGTRLTVT.

The rearrangement uses TRBV6-5 and TRBJ2-1; 8 nucleotides line up with TRBD1. Losses at the gene ends were 6 bases for V and 5 bases for J; bases not matched to a gene: 9. CDR3 length: 15 residues. From germline, CDR1 is MNHEY and CDR2 SVGAGI. CDR3 bases: TGTGCCAGCAGCCGAGACAGGGGATTACACAATGAGCAGTTCTTC. This gives the protein CASSRDRGLHNEQFF.

The chain carries TRBV11-3 and TRBJ2-1, with D possibly matching TRBD2 (7 bases). V was pared by 2 bases and J by 9 bases, with 23 bases between. The germline V gene encodes CDR1 SGHNT and CDR2 YENEEA. This CDR3 has 17 amino acids. CDR3: CASSLTLRGGSFGEQFF. The CDR3 coding sequence is TGTGCCAGCAGCTTAACTCTGCGCGGGGGCTCTTTCGGTGAGCAGTTCTTC. Full variable domain (outside the CDR3, taken from reference TRBV11-3 and TRBJ2-1): EAGVVQSPRYKIIEKKQPVAFWCNPISGHNTLYWYLQNLGQGPELLIRYENEEAVDDSQLPKDRFSAERLKGVDSTLKIQPAELGDSAVYLCASSLTLRGGSFGEQFFGPGTRLTVL.

This sequence joins TRBV5-1 and TRBJ2-1; 8 positions agree with TRBD1. CDR1 and CDR2 (germline): SGHRS, YFSETQ. V was pared by 0 bases and J by 4 bases, with 3 bases of the junction left unmatched. There are 15 residues in the CDR3. CDR3 protein: CASSLEGTGYNEQFF. The CDR3 DNA follows: TGCGCCAGCAGCTTGGAGGGGACAGGTTACAATGAGCAGTTCTTC.

The gene calls are TRBV5-1 and TRBJ1-1; 8 positions agree with TRBD1. The germline gives CDR1 SGHRS, CDR2 YFSETQ. The V and J ends lost 2 bases and 3 bases, in that order; junction bases with no gene match: 3. The CDR3 runs to 14 residues. The CDR3 region has the DNA TGCGCCAGCAGCTTACTGACAGGGGACACTGAAGCTTTCTTT. Translated: CASSLLTGDTEAFF. Combining the CDR3 with reference TRBV5-1 and TRBJ1-1 gives the whole variable domain KAGVTQTPRYLIKTRGQQVTLSCSPISGHRSVSWYQQTPGQGLQFLFEYFSETQRNKGNFPGRFSGRQFSNSRSEMNVSTLELGDSALYLCASSLLTGDTEAFFGQGTRLTVV.

The genes are TRBV18 and TRBJ2-1, with 8 bases identical to TRBD2. The CDR3 sequence is 15 residues long. The J segment lost 7 bases and the V segment lost 2 bases, leaving 7 bases of the junction unmatched. Germline CDR1 and CDR2: KGHSH and LQKENI. CDR3 DNA sequence: TGTGCCAGCTCACCAGAGGGACTAGTAAATAATGAGCAGTTCTTC. Its protein product is CASSPEGLVNNEQFF.

This clone appeared a few times. The rearrangement uses TRBV18 and TRBJ2-1; a weak D match, TRBD1 (5 bases). Germline CDR1 KGHSH, CDR2 LQKENI. The CDR3 runs to 14 residues. Trimming stripped 8 bases from V and 11 bases from J, with 22 bases between. CDR3: CASLEQELGRKQFF. The CDR3 DNA is TGTGCCAGCCTTGAACAGGAGTTGGGGCGAAAGCAGTTCTTC.

The chain combines TRBV12-5 with TRBJ2-5, with 9 bases fitting TRBD2. The CDR3 runs 17 residues. Germline CDR1 is LGHNT and CDR2 is FRNRAP. The ends lost 1 base at V and 7 bases at J; junction bases unmatched: 13. CDR3 DNA: TGTGCTAGTGGTTTGGGGCGCCAGGGACTAGCCGGGGGGACCCAGTACTTC. Amino acids: CASGLGRQGLAGGTQYF.

The chain joins TRBV28 to TRBJ2-5, with 10 bases that match TRBD2. The ends lost 1 base at V and 5 bases at J; junction bases unmatched: 7. The CDR3 covers 16 residues. Germline CDR1 reads MDHEN; CDR2 reads SYDVKM. CDR3: CASSLYGLAGVETQYF. The DNA for the CDR3 is TGTGCCAGCAGTTTATACGGCCTAGCGGGAGTGGAGACCCAGTACTTC.